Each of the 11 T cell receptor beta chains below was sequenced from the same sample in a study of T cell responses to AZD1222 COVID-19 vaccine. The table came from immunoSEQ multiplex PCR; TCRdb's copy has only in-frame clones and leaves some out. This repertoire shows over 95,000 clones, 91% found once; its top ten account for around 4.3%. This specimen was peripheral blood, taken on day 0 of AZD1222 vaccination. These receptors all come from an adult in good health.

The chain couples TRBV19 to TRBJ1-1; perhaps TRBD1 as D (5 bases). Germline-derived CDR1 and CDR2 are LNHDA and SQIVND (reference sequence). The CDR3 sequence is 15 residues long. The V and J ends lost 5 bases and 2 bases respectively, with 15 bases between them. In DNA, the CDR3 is TGTGCCAGTAGTTCCCGGGGCCGGGATAACACTGAAGCTTTCTTT. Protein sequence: CASSSRGRDNTEAFF.

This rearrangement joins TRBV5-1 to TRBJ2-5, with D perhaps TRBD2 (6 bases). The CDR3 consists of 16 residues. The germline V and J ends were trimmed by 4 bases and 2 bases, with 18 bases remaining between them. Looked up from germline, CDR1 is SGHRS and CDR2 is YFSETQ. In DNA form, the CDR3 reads TGCGCCAGCAGCGGGGTACTGGCGGGGATACAAGAGACCCAGTACTTC. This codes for CASSGVLAGIQETQYF.

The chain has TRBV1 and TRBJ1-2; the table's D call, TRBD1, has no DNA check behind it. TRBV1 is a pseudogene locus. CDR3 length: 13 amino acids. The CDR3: CTSSGVQGLGYTF. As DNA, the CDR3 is TGCACCAGCAGTGGAGTACAGGGGCTCGGCTACACCTTC.

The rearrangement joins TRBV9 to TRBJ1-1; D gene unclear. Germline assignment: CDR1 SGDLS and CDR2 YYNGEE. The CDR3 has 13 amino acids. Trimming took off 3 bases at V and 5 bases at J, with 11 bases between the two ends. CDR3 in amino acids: CASSAQSRTEAFF. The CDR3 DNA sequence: TGTGCCAGCAGCGCACAGTCCCGTACTGAAGCTTTCTTT.

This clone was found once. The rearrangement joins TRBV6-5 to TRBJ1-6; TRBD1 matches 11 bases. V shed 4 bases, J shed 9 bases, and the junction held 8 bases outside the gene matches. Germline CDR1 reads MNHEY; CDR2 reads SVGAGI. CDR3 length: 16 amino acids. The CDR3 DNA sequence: TGTGCCAGCAGTTCCCCGGACAGGGGGCGAGGTTCACCCCTCCACTTT. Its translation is CASSSPDRGRGSPLHF.

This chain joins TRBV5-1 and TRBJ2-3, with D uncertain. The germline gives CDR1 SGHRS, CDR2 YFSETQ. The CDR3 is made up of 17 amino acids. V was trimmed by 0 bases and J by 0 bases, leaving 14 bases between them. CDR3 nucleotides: TGCGCCAGCAGCTTGGAGGGCAGGAAGGCTAGCACAGATACGCAGTATTTT. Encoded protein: CASSLEGRKASTDTQYF.

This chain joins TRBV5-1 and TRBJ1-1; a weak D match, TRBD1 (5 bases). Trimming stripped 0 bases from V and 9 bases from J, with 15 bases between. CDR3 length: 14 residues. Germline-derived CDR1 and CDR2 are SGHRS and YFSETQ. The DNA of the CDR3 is TGCGCCAGCAGCTTGGGAGGGGCGATGGTGCAAGCTTTCTTT. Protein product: CASSLGGAMVQAFF. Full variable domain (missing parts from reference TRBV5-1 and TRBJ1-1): KAGVTQTPRYLIKTRGQQVTLSCSPISGHRSVSWYQQTPGQGLQFLFEYFSETQRNKGNFPGRFSGRQFSNSRSEMNVSTLELGDSALYLCASSLGGAMVQAFFGQGTRLTVV.

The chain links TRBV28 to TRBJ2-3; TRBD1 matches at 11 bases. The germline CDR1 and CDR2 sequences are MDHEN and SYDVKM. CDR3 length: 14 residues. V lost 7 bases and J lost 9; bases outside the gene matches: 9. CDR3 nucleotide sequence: TGTGCCAGCAAGGGACAGGGGGTCTCCCGGACGCAGTATTTT. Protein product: CASKGQGVSRTQYF.

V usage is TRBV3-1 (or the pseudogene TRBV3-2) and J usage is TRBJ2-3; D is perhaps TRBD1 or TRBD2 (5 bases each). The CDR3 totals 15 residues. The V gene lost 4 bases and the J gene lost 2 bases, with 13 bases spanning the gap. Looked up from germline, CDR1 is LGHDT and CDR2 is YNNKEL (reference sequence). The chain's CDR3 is CASSRGLGDTDTQYF. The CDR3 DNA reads TGTGCCAGCAGCCGTGGACTGGGGGACACAGATACGCAGTATTTT.

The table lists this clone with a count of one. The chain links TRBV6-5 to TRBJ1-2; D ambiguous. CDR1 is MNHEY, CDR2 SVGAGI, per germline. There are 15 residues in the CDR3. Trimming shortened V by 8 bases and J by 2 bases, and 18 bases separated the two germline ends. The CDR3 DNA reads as TGTGCCAGCGTCCTCGGGCTTGGTAGCAACTATGGCTACACCTTC. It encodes CASVLGLGSNYGYTF.

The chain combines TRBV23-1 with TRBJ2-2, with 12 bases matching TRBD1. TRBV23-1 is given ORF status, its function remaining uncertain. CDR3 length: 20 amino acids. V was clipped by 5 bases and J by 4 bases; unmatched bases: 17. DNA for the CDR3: TGCGCCAGCAGTTGGAGCGAAGCGGGGACAGGGGGCCTCTGCACCGGGGAGCTGTTTTTT. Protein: CASSWSEAGTGGLCTGELFF.